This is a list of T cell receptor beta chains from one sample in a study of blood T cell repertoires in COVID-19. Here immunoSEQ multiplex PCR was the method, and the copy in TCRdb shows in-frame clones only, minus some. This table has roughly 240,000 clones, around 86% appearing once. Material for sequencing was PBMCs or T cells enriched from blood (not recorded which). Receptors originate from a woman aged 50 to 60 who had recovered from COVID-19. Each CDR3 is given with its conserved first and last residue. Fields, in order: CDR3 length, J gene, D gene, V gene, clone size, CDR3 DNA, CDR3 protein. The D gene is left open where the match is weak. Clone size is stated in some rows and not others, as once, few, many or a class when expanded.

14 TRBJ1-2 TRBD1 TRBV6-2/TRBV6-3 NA TGTGCCAGCAGTAAACAGGGGAAGGACTATGGCTACACCTTC CASSKQGKDYGYTF
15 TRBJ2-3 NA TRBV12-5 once TGTGCTAGTGGTCCCGCGGATAGGAACACAGATACGCAGTATTTT CASGPADRNTDTQYF
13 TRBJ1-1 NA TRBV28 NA TGTGCCAGCAGCCCAACCCCTCCCGGTGAAGCTTTCTTT CASSPTPPGEAFF
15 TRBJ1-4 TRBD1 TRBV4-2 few TGTGCCAGCAGCCTTCAGGGGGTTCGGAGTGAAAAACTGTTTTTT CASSLQGVRSEKLFF
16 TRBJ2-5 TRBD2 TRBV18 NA TGTGCCAGCTCACCACGGACTAGCGGGATACGGGAGACCCAGTACTTC CASSPRTSGIRETQYF
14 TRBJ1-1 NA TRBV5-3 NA TGTGCCAGAAGCTTGGCCCCAAAGAACACTGAAGCTTTCTTT CARSLAPKNTEAFF
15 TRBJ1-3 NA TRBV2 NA TGTGCCAGCAGTGAAGGGGGCCTCTCTGGAAACACCATATATTTT CASSEGGLSGNTIYF
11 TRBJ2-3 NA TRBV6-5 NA TGTGCCAGCCAGGCAGGCGATACGCAGTATTTT CASQAGDTQYF
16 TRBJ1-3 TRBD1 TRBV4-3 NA TGCGCCAGCAGTCAGGACAGGACAAGCTCTGGAAACACCATATATTTT CASSQDRTSSGNTIYF
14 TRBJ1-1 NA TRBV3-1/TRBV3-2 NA TGTGCCAGCAGCCAATGGGGAGAGAACACTGAAGCTTTCTTT CASSQWGENTEAFF
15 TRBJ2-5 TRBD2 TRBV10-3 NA TGTGCCATCAGCTGGACTAGCGGGGGCCAAGAGACCCAGTACTTC CAISWTSGGQETQYF
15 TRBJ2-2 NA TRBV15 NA TGTGCCACCAGCAGAGCTCCGAACGAGATCGGGGAGCTGTTTTTT CATSRAPNEIGELFF
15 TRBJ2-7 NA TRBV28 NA TGTGCCAGCAGTTTATTTACAGGGAGCTCCTACGAGCAGTACTTC CASSLFTGSSYEQYF
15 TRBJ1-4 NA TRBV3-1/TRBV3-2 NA TGTGCCAGCAGCCTGGGCAGGGCCCTTAATGAAAAACTGTTTTTT CASSLGRALNEKLFF
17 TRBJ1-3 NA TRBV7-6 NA TGTGCCAGCAGCAAACTCCCAAATGGGAGCTCTGGAAACACCATATATTTT CASSKLPNGSSGNTIYF
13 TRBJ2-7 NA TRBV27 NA TGTGCCAGCAGTTTTCCCAGCTCCTACGAGCAGTACTTC CASSFPSSYEQYF
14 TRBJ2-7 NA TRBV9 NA TGTGCCAGCACCCCGGGACAAACTTCCTACGAGCAGTACTTC CASTPGQTSYEQYF
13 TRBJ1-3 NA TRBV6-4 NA TGTGCCAGCTCCCCAAACTCTGGAAACACCATATATTTT CASSPNSGNTIYF
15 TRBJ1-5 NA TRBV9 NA TGTGCCAGCAGCGTAGCTCCGGGGGAAGGGCAGCCCCAGCATTTT CASSVAPGEGQPQHF
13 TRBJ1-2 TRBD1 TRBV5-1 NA TGCGCCAGCACATTGCAGGGGGAACGTGGCTACACCTTC CASTLQGERGYTF
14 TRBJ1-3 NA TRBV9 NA TGTGCCAGCAGCGCGGGAGCAGCTGGAAACACCATATATTTT CASSAGAAGNTIYF
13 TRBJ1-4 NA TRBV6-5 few TGTGCCAGCACGGCGGGGGCTAATGAAAAACTGTTTTTT CASTAGANEKLFF
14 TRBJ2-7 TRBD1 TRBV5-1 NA TGCGCCAGCAGTTTAACAGGGGGACCCTACGAGCAGTACTTC CASSLTGGPYEQYF
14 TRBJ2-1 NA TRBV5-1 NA TGCGCCAGCAGCTTGGATAGCTATTACAATGAGCAGTTCTTC CASSLDSYYNEQFF
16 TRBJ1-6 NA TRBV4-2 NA TGTGCCAGCAGCCAGCCGGGTCCTAATTATAATTCACCCCTCCACTTT CASSQPGPNYNSPLHF
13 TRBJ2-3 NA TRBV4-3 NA TGCGCCAGCAGCCAAGCAAAAACAGATACGCAGTATTTT CASSQAKTDTQYF
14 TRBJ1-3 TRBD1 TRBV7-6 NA TGTGCCAGCAAACCTCAGGGGGCGGGAAACACCATATATTTT CASKPQGAGNTIYF
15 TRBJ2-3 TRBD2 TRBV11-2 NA TGTGCCAGCAGCTTAGCTAGCGGATCCACAGATACGCAGTATTTT CASSLASGSTDTQYF
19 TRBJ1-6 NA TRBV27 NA TGTGCCAGCAGTTTGGCGAGTTCGGGGAAGGGGGTTCTGCGTTCACCCCTCCACTTT CASSLASSGKGVLRSPLHF
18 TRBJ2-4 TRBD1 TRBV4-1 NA TGCGCCAGCAGCCAAGCGGGGACAGTCCCCTCTGCCAAAAACATTCAGTACTTC CASSQAGTVPSAKNIQYF
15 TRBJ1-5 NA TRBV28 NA TGTGCCAGCAGTCCCGCCCAGGGGACGGGTCAGCCCCAGCATTTT CASSPAQGTGQPQHF
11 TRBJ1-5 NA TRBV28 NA TGTGCCAGCAGTTTCGAGCAGCCCCAGCATTTT CASSFEQPQHF
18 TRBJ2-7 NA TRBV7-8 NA TGTGCCAGCAGCTTAGCGGTTGTGTCCGCCAGACGGGAGTACGAGCAGTACTTC CASSLAVVSARREYEQYF
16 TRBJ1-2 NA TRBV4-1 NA TGCGCCAGCAGCCGTGAACCGGGATACTTGAACTATGGCTACACCTTC CASSREPGYLNYGYTF
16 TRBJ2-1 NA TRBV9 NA TGTGCCAGCAGCCCCCTGGGGGCCGCCGACTACAATGAGCAGTTCTTC CASSPLGAADYNEQFF
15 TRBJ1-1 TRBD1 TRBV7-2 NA TGTGCCAGCAGCCTAGGGAGGGGACAGAAGGCTGAAGCTTTCTTT CASSLGRGQKAEAFF
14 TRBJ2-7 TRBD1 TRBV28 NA TGTGCCAGCAGTTCCGCGGACAGGGGGCGCGAGCAGTACTTC CASSSADRGREQYF
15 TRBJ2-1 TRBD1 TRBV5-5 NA TGTGCCAGCAGCTTAGGGACAGCCAGGGGCAATGAGCAGTTCTTC CASSLGTARGNEQFF
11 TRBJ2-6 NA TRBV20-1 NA TGCAGTGCGGCCGGGGCCAACGTCCTGACTTTC CSAAGANVLTF
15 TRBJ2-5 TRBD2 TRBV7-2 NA TGTGCCAGCAGCTGGCGGGGGGGCCGGGGAGAGACCCAGTACTTC CASSWRGGRGETQYF
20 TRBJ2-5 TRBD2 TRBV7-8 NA TGTGCCAGCAGCCTACTCCTAGGGGGACTAGCGGGGCGAAACCAAGAGACCCAGTACTTC CASSLLLGGLAGRNQETQYF
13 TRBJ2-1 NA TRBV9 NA TGTGCCAGCAGCGTTACTAGTTTCAATGAGCAGTTCTTC CASSVTSFNEQFF
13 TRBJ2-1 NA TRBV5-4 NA TGTGCCAGCAGCTTGAACATTTACAATGAGCAGTTCTTC CASSLNIYNEQFF
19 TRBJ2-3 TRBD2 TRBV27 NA TGTGCCAGCAGTCCGAGCGGACTAGCGGGGGGGCTGGACACAGATACGCAGTATTTT CASSPSGLAGGLDTDTQYF
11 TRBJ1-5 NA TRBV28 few TGTGCCAGCAGTTCTTATCAGCCCCAGCATTTT CASSSYQPQHF
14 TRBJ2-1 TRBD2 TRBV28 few TGTGCCAGCAGTTTCCCGAGCGGGATGAATGAGCAGTTCTTC CASSFPSGMNEQFF
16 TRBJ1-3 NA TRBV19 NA TGTGCCAGTAGTACCCGACAGAGACACTCTGGAAACACCATATATTTT CASSTRQRHSGNTIYF